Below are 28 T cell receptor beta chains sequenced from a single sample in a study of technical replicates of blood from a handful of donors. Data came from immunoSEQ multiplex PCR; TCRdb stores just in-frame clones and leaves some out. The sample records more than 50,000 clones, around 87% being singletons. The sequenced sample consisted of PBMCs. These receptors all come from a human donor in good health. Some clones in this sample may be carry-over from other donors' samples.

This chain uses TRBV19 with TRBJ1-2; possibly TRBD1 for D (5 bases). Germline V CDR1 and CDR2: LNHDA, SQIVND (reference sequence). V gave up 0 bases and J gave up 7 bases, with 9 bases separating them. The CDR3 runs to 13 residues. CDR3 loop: CASSIDRGGGYTF. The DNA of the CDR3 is TGTGCCAGTAGTATAGATAGGGGCGGTGGCTACACCTTC.

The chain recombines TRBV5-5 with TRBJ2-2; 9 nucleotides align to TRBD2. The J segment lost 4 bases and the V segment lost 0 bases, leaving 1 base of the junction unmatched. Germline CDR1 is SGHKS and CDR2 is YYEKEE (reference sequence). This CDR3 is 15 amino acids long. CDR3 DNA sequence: TGTGCCAGCAGCTTGGCTAGCGGGGTCACCGGGGAGCTGTTTTTT. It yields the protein CASSLASGVTGELFF.

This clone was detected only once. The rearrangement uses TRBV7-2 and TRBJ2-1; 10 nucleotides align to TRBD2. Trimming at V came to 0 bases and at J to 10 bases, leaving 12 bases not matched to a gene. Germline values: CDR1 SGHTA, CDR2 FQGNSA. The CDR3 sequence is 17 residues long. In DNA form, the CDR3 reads TGTGCCAGCAGCTTAGCTTATCGGTCTAGCGGGAGTATAGAGCAGTTCTTC. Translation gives CASSLAYRSSGSIEQFF.

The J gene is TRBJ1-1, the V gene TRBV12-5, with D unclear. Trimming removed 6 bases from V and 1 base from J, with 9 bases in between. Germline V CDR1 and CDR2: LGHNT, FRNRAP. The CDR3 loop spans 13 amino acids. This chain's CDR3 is CASGLFGNTEAFF. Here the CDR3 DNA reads TGTGCTAGTGGCCTCTTCGGGAACACTGAAGCTTTCTTT.

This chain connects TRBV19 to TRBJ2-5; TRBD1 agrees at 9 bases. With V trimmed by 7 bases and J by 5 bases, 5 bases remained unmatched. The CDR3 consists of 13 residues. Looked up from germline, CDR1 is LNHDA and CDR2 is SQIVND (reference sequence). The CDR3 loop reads CASTDRGRETQYF. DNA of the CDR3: TGTGCCAGTACCGACAGGGGGAGGGAGACCCAGTACTTC.

Written as DNA, the CDR3 is TGTGCCAGCAGTTACTCGGGAGGCGCAGCAAGCTACACCTTC. As protein: CASSYSGGAASYTF. The V call is TRBV6-5, the J call TRBJ1-2; D uncertain. Germline V lookup: CDR1 MNHEY, CDR2 SVGAGI. This CDR3 has 14 residues. With 0 bases removed from V and 9 bases from J, the gap between germline ends came to 14 bases.

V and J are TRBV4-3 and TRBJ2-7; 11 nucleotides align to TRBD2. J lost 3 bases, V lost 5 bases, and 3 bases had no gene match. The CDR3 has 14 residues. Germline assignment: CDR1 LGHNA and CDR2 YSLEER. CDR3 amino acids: CASSEGLAGYEQYF. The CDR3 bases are TGCGCCAGCAGCGAAGGACTAGCGGGCTACGAGCAGTACTTC.

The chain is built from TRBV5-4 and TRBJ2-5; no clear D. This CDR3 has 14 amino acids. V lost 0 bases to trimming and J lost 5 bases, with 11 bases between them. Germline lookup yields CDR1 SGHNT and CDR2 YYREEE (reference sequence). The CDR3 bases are TGTGCCAGCAGCTTGGGACAAGGCGTCGAGACCCAGTACTTC. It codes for CASSLGQGVETQYF.

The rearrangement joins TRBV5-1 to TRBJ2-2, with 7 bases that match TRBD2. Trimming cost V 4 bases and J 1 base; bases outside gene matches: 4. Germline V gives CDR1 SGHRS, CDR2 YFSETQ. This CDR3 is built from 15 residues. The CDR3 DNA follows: TGCGCCAGCAGCGGTCGGGGGGTGAACACCGGGGAGCTGTTTTTT. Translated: CASSGRGVNTGELFF.

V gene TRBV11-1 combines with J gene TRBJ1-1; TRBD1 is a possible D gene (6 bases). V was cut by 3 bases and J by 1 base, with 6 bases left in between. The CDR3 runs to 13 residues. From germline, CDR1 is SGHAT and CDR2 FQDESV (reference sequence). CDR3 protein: CASSLTGNTEAFF. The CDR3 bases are TGTGCCAGCAGCTTGACAGGGAACACTGAAGCTTTCTTT.

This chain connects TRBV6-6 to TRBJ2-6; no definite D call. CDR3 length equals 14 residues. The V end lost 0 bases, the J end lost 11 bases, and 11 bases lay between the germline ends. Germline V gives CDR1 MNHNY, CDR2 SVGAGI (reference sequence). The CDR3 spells CASSYSRGLDVLTF. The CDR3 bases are TGTGCCAGCAGTTACTCGAGAGGCCTCGACGTCCTGACTTTC.

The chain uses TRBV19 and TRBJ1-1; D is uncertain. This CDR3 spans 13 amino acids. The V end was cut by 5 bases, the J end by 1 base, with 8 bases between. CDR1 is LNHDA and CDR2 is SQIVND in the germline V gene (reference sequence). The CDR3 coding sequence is TGTGCCAGTAGTGTGACGGGGAACACTGAAGCTTTCTTT. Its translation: CASSVTGNTEAFF.

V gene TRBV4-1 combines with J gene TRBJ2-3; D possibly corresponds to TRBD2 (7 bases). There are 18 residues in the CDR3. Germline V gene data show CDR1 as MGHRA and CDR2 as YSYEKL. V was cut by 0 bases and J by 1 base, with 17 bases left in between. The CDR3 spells CASSQERAGEGGTDTQYF. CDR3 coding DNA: TGCGCCAGCAGCCAAGAACGAGCCGGGGAGGGGGGCACAGATACGCAGTATTTT.

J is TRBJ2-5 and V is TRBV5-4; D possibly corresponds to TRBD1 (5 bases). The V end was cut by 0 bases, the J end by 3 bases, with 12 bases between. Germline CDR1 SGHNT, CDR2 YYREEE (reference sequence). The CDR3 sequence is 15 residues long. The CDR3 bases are TGTGCCAGCAGCTTGGGGGCAGGGTCGGAAGAGACCCAGTACTTC. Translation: CASSLGAGSEETQYF.

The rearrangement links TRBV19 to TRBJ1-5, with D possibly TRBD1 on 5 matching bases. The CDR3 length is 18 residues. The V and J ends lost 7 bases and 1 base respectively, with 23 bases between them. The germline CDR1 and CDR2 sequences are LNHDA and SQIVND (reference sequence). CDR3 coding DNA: TGTGCCAGTAATCGAATAGGGGATCGTGGTGGGAGCAATCAGCCCCAGCATTTT. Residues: CASNRIGDRGGSNQPQHF. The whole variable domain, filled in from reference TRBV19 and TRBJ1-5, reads DGGITQSPKYLFRKEGQNVTLSCEQNLNHDAMYWYRQDPGQGLRLIYYSQIVNDFQKGDIAEGYSVSREKKESFPLTVTSAQKNPTAFYLCASNRIGDRGGSNQPQHFGDGTRLSIL.

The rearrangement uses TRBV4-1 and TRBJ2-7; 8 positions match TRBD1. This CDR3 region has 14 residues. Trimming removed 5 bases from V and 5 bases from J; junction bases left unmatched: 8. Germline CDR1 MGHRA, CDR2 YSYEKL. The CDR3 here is CASSKDRVGHEQYF. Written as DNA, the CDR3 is TGCGCCAGCAGCAAGGACAGGGTCGGCCACGAGCAGTACTTC.

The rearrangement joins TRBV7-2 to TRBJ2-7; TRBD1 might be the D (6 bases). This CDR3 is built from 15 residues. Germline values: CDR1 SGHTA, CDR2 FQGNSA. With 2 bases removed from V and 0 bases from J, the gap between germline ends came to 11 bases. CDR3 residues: CASSLPIQGSYEQYF. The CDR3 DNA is TGTGCCAGCAGCTTACCAATACAGGGCTCCTACGAGCAGTACTTC.

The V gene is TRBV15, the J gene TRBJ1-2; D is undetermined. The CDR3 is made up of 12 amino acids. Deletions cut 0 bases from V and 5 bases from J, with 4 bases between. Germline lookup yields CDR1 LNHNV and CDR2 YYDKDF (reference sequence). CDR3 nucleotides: TGTGCCACCAGCAGAGAACAGTATGGCTACACCTTC. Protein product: CATSREQYGYTF.

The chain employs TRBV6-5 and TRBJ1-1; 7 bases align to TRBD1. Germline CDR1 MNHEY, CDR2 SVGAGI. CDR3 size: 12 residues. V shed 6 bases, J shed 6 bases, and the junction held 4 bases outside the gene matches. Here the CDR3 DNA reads TGTGCCAGCAGCCCTACAGGGGCTGAAGCTTTCTTT. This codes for CASSPTGAEAFF.

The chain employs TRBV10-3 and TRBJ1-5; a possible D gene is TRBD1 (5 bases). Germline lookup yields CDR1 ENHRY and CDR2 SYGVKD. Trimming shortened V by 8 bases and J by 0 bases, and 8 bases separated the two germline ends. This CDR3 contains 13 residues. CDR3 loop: CAISTVSNQPQHF. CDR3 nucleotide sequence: TGTGCCATCTCGACAGTTAGCAATCAGCCCCAGCATTTT.

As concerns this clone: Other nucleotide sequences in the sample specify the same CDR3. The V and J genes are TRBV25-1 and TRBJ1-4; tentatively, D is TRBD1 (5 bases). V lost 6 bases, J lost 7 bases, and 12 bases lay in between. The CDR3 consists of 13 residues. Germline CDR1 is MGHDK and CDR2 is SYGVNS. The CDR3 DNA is TGTGCCAGCAGGACGGGGGGGGGTGAAAAACTGTTTTTT. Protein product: CASRTGGGEKLFF.

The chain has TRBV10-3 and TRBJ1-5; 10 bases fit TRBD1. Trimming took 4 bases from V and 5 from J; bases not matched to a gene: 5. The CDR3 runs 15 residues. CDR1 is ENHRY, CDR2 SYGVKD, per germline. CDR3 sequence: CAISAGQGEHQPQHF. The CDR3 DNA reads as TGTGCCATCAGTGCCGGACAGGGGGAACATCAGCCCCAGCATTTT.

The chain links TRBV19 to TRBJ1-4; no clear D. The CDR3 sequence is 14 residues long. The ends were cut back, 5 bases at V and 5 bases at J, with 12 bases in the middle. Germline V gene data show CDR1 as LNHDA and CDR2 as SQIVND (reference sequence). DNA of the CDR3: TGTGCCAGTAGTTTTCAGTGGCGGAATGAAAAACTGTTTTTT. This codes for CASSFQWRNEKLFF. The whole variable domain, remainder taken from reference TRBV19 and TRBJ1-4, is DGGITQSPKYLFRKEGQNVTLSCEQNLNHDAMYWYRQDPGQGLRLIYYSQIVNDFQKGDIAEGYSVSREKKESFPLTVTSAQKNPTAFYLCASSFQWRNEKLFFGSGTQLSVL.

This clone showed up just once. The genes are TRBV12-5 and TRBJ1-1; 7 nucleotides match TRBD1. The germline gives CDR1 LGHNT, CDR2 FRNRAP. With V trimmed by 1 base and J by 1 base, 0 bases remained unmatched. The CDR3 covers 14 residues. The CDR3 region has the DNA TGTGCTAGTGGTTTGGGGACAGGGAACACTGAAGCTTTCTTT. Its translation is CASGLGTGNTEAFF.

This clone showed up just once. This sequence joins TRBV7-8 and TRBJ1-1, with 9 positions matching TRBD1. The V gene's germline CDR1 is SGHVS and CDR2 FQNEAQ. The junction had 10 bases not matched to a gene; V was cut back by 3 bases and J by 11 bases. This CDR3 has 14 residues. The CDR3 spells CASSLDRGRSFAFF. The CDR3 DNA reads TGTGCCAGCAGCTTGGACAGGGGAAGGTCTTTTGCTTTCTTT. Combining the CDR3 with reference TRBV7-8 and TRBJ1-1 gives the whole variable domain GAGVSQSPRYKVAKRGQDVALRCDPISGHVSLFWYQQALGQGPEFLTYFQNEAQLDKSGLPSDRFFAERPEGSVSTLKIQRTQQEDSAVYLCASSLDRGRSFAFFGQGTRLTVV.

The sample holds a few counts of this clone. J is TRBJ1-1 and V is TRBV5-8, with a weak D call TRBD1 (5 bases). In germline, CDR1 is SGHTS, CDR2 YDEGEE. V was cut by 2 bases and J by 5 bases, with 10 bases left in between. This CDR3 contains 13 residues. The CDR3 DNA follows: TGTGCCAGCAGCTTAATTGCAGGGACTGAAGCTTTCTTT. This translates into CASSLIAGTEAFF.

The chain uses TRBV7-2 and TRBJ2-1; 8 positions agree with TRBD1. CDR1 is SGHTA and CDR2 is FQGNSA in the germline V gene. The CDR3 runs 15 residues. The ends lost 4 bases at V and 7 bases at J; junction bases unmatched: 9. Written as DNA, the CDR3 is TGTGCCAGCAGCTCCGCCAGGGGGCTAGGTAATGAGCAGTTCTTC. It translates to CASSSARGLGNEQFF.

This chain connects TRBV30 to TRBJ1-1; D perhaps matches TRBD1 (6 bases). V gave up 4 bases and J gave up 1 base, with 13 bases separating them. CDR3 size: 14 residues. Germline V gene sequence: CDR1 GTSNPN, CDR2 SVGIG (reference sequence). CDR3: CAWNVGHQNTEAFF. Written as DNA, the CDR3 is TGTGCCTGGAATGTGGGACACCAGAACACTGAAGCTTTCTTT.